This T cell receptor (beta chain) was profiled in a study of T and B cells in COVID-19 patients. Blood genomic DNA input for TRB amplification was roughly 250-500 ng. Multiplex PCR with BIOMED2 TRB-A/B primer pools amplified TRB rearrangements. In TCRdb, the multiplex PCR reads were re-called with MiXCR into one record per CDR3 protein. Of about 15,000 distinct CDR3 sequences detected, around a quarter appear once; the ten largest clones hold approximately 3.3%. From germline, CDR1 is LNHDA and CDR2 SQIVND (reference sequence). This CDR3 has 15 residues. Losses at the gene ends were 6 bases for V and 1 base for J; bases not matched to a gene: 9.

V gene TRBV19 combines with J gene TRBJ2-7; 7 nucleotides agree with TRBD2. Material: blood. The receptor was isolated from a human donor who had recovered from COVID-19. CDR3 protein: CASSPVGGSSYEQYF. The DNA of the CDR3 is TGTGCCAGTAGCCCGGTTGGCGGGAGTTCCTACGAGCAGTACTTC.